This T cell receptor (beta chain) was sequenced for a study of blood T cell repertoires in COVID-19. Background on the study: Italy, Spain and the United States were the sources of the convalescent and acute COVID-19 samples. Sample material is recorded as cDNA or gDNA derived from T cells, B-cell-depleted T cells, or PBMCs.

Germline V lookup: CDR1 SGDLS, CDR2 YYNGEE. The CDR3 has 18 residues. V lost 4 bases and J lost 5; bases outside the gene matches: 10. Per the study methods: Amplification of reference gene primers provided the estimated nucleated cell counts. The protocol was immunoSEQ multiplex PCR, while the TCRdb copy is restricted to in-frame clones and leaves out a portion. The DNA gave D and trimming, while V, J and clone size come from that table. This table holds 120,000 or so clones, around 80% found once. The TCR was taken from a man in his fifties or sixties with active or convalescent COVID-19. Specimen: peripheral blood. The chain uses TRBV9 and TRBJ2-2; 14 bases match TRBD2. CDR3: CASSPSGTSGRETGELFF. CDR3 coding DNA: TGTGCCAGCAGCCCCTCCGGGACTAGCGGGAGAGAGACCGGGGAGCTGTTTTTT. The whole variable domain, remainder taken from reference TRBV9 and TRBJ2-2, is DSGVTQTPKHLITATGQRVTLRCSPRSGDLSVYWYQQSLDQGLQFLIQYYNGEERAKGNILERFSAQQFPDLHSELNLSSLELGDSALYFCASSPSGTSGRETGELFFGEGSRLTVL.